The TCR beta chain under discussion was sequenced for a study of blood T cell repertoires in COVID-19. Turning to the study itself: Sources were T cells, B-cell-depleted T cells, or PBMCs; the material itself was cDNA or gDNA.

With 6 bases clipped from V and 4 bases from J, the junction kept 8 bases outside the gene matches. Germline CDR1 LNHDA, CDR2 SQIVND (reference sequence). This CDR3 has 15 amino acids. Only in-frame clones appear in the TCRdb table, and some are missing; sequencing was by immunoSEQ multiplex PCR. Of over 200,000 clones listed, around nine tenths are singletons. The chain combines TRBV19 with TRBJ2-7; 11 bases agree with TRBD1. The origin of this receptor is a woman aged 55-70 years with acute or convalescent COVID-19. The sample was peripheral blood. CDR3 sequence: CASSLPGQGVYEQYF. The CDR3 bases are TGTGCCAGTAGCCTACCGGGACAGGGGGTTTACGAGCAGTACTTC.